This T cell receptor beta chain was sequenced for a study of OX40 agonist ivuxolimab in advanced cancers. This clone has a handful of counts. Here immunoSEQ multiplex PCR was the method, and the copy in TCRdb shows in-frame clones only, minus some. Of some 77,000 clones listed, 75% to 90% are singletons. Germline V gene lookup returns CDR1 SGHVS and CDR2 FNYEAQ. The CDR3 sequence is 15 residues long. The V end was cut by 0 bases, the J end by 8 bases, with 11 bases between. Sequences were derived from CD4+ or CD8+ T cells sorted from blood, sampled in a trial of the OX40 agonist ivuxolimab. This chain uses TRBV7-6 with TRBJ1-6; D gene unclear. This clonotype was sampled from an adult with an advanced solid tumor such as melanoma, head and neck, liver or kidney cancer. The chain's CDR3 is CASSLARGGYSPLHF. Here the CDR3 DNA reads TGTGCCAGCAGCTTAGCACGGGGAGGGTATTCACCCCTCCACTTT.